The sequence of this T cell receptor (beta chain) was determined in a study of cytomegalovirus exposure and HLA in healthy donors. It was with 60 Vbeta and 13 Jbeta primers that the PCR ran. Only in-frame clones appear in the TCRdb table, and some are missing; sequencing was by immunoSEQ multiplex PCR. The table records 100,000 to 150,000 clones, 80% to 90% of them present only once. V dropped 5 bases and J dropped 0; count of bases not matched to a gene: 7. The CDR3 consists of 15 residues. Germline V gene lookup returns CDR1 LNHDA and CDR2 SQIVND (reference sequence). Sequences were obtained from PBMCs. This sequence originates from a woman younger than 45 in good health and CMV-seronegative. The chain uses TRBV19 and TRBJ2-7, with TRBD2 matching over 7 bases. The CDR3 sequence is CASSPTSASSYEQYF. CDR3 sequence (DNA): TGTGCCAGTAGTCCTACTAGCGCTAGCTCCTACGAGCAGTACTTC.